This passage covers 13 T cell receptor beta chains from one sample sequenced in a study of shared clonotypes between healthy human individuals. TCRdb's table, derived via immunoSEQ multiplex PCR, lists solely in-frame clones and lacks some. Here the sample spans a few million clones, just under 95% being singletons. It was CD45RO-negative cells, positively selected for CCR7, that made up naive CD8 cells, with terminally differentiated effector memory CD45RA+ cells excluded. Sequenced material: naive CD8+ T cells from PBMCs. These receptors all stem from a man in his late teens or twenties in good health. Some clones in this sample may be carry-over from other donors' samples.

This chain connects TRBV4-1 to TRBJ2-2, with D unclear. Germline V gene sequence: CDR1 MGHRA, CDR2 YSYEKL. V lost 4 bases, J lost 0 bases, and 6 bases lay in between. The CDR3 is 14 amino acids. CDR3 protein: CASSRGSNTGELFF. The CDR3 bases are TGCGCCAGCAGCCGAGGATCGAACACCGGGGAGCTGTTTTTT.

The chain combines TRBV9 with TRBJ2-3, with 11 bases lining up with TRBD2. CDR1 and CDR2 (germline): SGDLS, YYNGEE. V trimming: 3 bases; J trimming: 0 bases; junction bases outside the gene matches: 3. The CDR3 is 16 residues long. The DNA for the CDR3 is TGTGCCAGCAGCGCGACTAGCGGGGTTAGCACAGATACGCAGTATTTT. This translates into CASSATSGVSTDTQYF.

This rearrangement joins TRBV4-2 to TRBJ2-1; 10 positions agree with TRBD2. Germline CDR1 reads LGHNA; CDR2 reads YNFKEQ. This CDR3 has 17 amino acids. Trimming at V came to 6 bases and at J to 5 bases, leaving 13 bases not matched to a gene. In DNA form, the CDR3 reads TGTGCCAGCAGGACCAGCCTACTAGCGGGAAAACACAATGAGCAGTTCTTC. It is translated as CASRTSLLAGKHNEQFF.

This rearrangement joins TRBV10-3 to TRBJ2-1; 8 bases fit TRBD2. The CDR3 totals 16 residues. CDR1 and CDR2 (germline): ENHRY, SYGVKD. V trimming: 0 bases; J trimming: 1 base; junction bases outside the gene matches: 2. The CDR3 DNA is TGTGCCATCAGTGAGTCGACTAGCGTTTCCTACAATGAGCAGTTCTTC. It yields the protein CAISESTSVSYNEQFF.

The rearrangement uses TRBV29-1 and TRBJ1-2; D unclear. The germline CDR1 and CDR2 sequences are SQVTM and ANQGSEA. The CDR3 has 17 residues. The ends were cut back, 6 bases at V and 0 bases at J, with 23 bases in the middle. The CDR3 DNA follows: TGCAGCGTAGACCCCGAGGACGGAGACAAGGCTAACTATGGCTACACCTTC. It is translated as CSVDPEDGDKANYGYTF.

This clone has a single count. The V gene is TRBV27, the J gene TRBJ2-7; D unclear. This CDR3 has 12 amino acids. Trimming shortened V by 7 bases and J by 6 bases, and 13 bases separated the two germline ends. Germline assignment: CDR1 MNHEY and CDR2 SMNVEV (reference sequence). The CDR3 bases are TGTGCCAGCACCTCCCCGACCCGCGAGCAGTACTTC. Translated: CASTSPTREQYF.

J is TRBJ2-2 and V is TRBV28; D is uncertain. V was pared by 8 bases and J by 0 bases, with 13 bases between. Germline V gene data show CDR1 as MDHEN and CDR2 as SYDVKM. This CDR3 is built from 15 residues. The CDR3 is CASRVHLANTGELFF. CDR3 DNA: TGTGCCAGCCGAGTTCACCTCGCGAACACCGGGGAGCTGTTTTTT.

This clone was seen just once. The chain carries TRBV7-3 and TRBJ2-1, with D possibly TRBD2 on 6 matching bases. This CDR3 contains 19 residues. The germline V gene encodes CDR1 SGHTA and CDR2 FQGTGA. V was cut by 5 bases and J by 0 bases, with 23 bases left in between. The CDR3 reads CASSPRGGRDLSSYNEQFF. The CDR3 region has the DNA TGTGCCAGCAGCCCCCGGGGTGGGCGGGACCTAAGCTCCTACAATGAGCAGTTCTTC.

The chain uses TRBV28 and TRBJ1-1, with D perhaps TRBD1 (6 bases). The CDR3 covers 17 residues. The ends were cut back, 2 bases at V and 0 bases at J, with 16 bases in the middle. The germline gives CDR1 MDHEN, CDR2 SYDVKM. CDR3 region: CASSLSPRGTMNTEAFF. The CDR3 DNA reads TGTGCCAGCAGTTTAAGCCCCAGGGGTACCATGAACACTGAAGCTTTCTTT.

The CDR3: CASNPGQRIIGAFF. The CDR3 coding sequence is TGTGCCAGCAACCCGGGACAGCGAATAATTGGCGCTTTCTTT. V usage is TRBV6-5 and J usage is TRBJ1-1; 7 nucleotides match TRBD1. After removal of 7 bases from V and 11 bases from J, the junction contained 16 bases not matched to a gene. The V gene's germline CDR1 is MNHEY and CDR2 SVGAGI. The CDR3 totals 14 residues.

The chain links TRBV9 to TRBJ2-1; D gene uncertain. Germline CDR1 and CDR2: SGDLS and YYNGEE. V shed 0 bases and J shed 3 bases, with 7 bases lying between them. This CDR3 region has 14 residues. The CDR3 is CASSVGVLYNEQFF. The CDR3 DNA follows: TGTGCCAGCAGCGTAGGTGTCCTCTACAATGAGCAGTTCTTC.

Worth noting for this clone: Compared with germline, one end of the junction differs, possibly owing to a read error. The V gene is TRBV28, the J gene TRBJ1-5; tentative D call: TRBD1 (6 bases). This CDR3 region has 13 residues. Germline CDR1 is MDHEN and CDR2 is SYDVKM. The CDR3 DNA sequence: TGTGCCAGCAGTTTAGAGACAGAGGGGGTAATGAATTTT. Translating gives CASSLETEGVMNF.

This chain connects TRBV27 to TRBJ2-1; D gene unclear. The CDR3 has 16 residues. The germline CDR1 and CDR2 sequences are MNHEY and SMNVEV (reference sequence). V gave up 0 bases and J gave up 10 bases, with 19 bases separating them. CDR3 loop: CASSLSSSRMLKEQFF. The CDR3 bases are TGTGCCAGCAGTTTATCGAGTAGCAGAATGCTAAAGGAGCAGTTCTTC.